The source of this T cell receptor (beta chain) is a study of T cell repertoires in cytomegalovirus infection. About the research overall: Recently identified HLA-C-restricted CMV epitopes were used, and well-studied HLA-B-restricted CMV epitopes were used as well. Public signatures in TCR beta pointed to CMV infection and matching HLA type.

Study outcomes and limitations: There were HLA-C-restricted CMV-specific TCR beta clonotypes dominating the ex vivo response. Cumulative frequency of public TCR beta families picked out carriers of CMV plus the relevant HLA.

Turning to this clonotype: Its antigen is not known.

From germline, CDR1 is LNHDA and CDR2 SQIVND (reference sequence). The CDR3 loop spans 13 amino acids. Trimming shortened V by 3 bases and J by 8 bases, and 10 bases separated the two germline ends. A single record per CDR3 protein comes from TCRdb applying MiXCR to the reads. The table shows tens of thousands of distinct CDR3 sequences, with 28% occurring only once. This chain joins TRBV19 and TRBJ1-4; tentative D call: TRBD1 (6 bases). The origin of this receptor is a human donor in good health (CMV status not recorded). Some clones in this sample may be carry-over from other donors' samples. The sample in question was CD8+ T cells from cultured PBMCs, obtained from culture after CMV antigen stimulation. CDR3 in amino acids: CASSIDRREKLFF. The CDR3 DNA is TGTGCCAGTAGTATTGACAGGAGGGAAAAACTGTTTTTT.